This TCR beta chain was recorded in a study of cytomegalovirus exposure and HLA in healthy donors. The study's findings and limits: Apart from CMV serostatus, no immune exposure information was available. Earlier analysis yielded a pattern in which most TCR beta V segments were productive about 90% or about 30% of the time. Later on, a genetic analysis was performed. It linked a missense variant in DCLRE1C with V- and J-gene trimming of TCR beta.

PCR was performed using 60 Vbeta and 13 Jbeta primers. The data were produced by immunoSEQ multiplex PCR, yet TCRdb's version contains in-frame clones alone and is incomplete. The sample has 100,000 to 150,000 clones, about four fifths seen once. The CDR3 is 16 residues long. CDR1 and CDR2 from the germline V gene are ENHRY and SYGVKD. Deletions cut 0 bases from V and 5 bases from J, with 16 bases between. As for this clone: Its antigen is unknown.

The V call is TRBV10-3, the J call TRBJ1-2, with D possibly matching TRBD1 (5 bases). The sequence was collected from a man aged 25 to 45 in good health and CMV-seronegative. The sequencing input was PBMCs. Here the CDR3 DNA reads TGTGCCATCAGTGAGTCCCTCGACAGATCACGGTATGGCTACACCTTC. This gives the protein CAISESLDRSRYGYTF.